The 7 T cell receptor beta chains below all came from one sample that was sequenced in a study of T cells in Graves' hyperthyroidism and ophthalmopathy. There were TCR beta CDR3 regions amplified from RNA transcripts. Primed by the HTBI set, a first-round RT-PCR was run on the TCR CDR3. TCRdb ran MiXCR on the multiplex PCR reads and lists one entry per CDR3 protein. The table includes around 400,000 distinct CDR3 sequences, approximately 13% detected once. Input material: blood. The source is a woman between 18 and 30 years old with Graves' hyperthyroidism.

This clonotype was counted at least ten times. The gene calls are TRBV4-3 and TRBJ2-1; TRBD2 matches 7 bases. CDR1 and CDR2 from the germline V gene are LGHNA and YSLEER. The CDR3 covers 16 residues. The ends lost 0 bases at V and 5 bases at J; junction bases unmatched: 7. The CDR3 sequence is CASSQEGGRRDNEQFF. Here the CDR3 DNA reads TGCGCCAGCAGCCAAGAGGGCGGGAGAAGGGACAATGAGCAGTTCTTC.

This clonotype was seen repeatedly, ten times or more. The V call is TRBV7-6, the J call TRBJ1-3, with D unresolved. Trimming took 5 bases from V and 0 from J, leaving 20 bases between them. Germline V gives CDR1 SGHVS, CDR2 FNYEAQ. The CDR3 is 18 residues long. The CDR3 region is CASSPLVSGRNSGNTIYF. The CDR3 DNA reads as TGTGCCAGCAGCCCACTGGTAAGCGGACGGAACTCTGGAAACACCATATATTTT.

This clonotype was detected ten times or more. V and J are TRBV6-2 or TRBV6-3 and TRBJ1-2, with TRBD1 as a possible D gene (5 bases). Germline lookup yields CDR1 MNHEY and CDR2 SVGEGT. V shed 8 bases and J shed 2 bases, with 15 bases lying between them. The CDR3 totals 14 residues. CDR3 coding DNA: TGTGCCAGCGTCTACCAGGGACGGAACTATGGCTACACCTTC. Translating it yields CASVYQGRNYGYTF.

This clonotype has a handful of counts. This chain joins TRBV12-5 and TRBJ1-2, with TRBD1 matching over 9 bases. Germline CDR1 LGHNT, CDR2 FRNRAP. The CDR3 extends over 16 amino acids. J lost 5 bases, V lost 2 bases, and 9 bases had no gene match. Here the CDR3 DNA reads TGTGCTAGTGGTTTGTCCCCTGACAGGGGGGGTTATGGCTACACCTTC. Protein product: CASGLSPDRGGYGYTF.

This clonotype was detected many times. The chain has TRBV28 and TRBJ2-1, with 7 nucleotides matching TRBD2. The CDR3 runs 14 residues. In germline, CDR1 is MDHEN, CDR2 SYDVKM. The ends lost 5 bases at V and 4 bases at J; junction bases unmatched: 5. The DNA for the CDR3 is TGTGCCAGCAGTAGGGAGGGAGAATACAATGAGCAGTTCTTC. It translates to CASSREGEYNEQFF. Looking up the rest from reference TRBV28 and TRBJ2-1 gives the full variable domain: DVKVTQSSRYLVKRTGEKVFLECVQDMDHENMFWYRQDPGLGLRLIYFSYDVKMKEKGDIPEGYSVSREKKERFSLILESASTNQTSMYLCASSREGEYNEQFFGPGTRLTVL.

This clonotype was observed at least ten times. The J gene is TRBJ1-3, the V gene TRBV20-1, with D hard to call. Trimming stripped 7 bases from V and 2 bases from J, with 6 bases between. The germline CDR1 and CDR2 sequences are DFQATT and SNEGSKA (reference sequence). The CDR3 extends over 11 amino acids. The CDR3 protein is CSGTAGNTIYF. CDR3 nucleotides: TGCAGTGGGACGGCTGGAAACACCATATATTTT.

Many counts were recorded for this clonotype. The chain is built from TRBV28 and TRBJ2-1; either TRBD1 or TRBD2 may supply D (5 bases each). The CDR3 is made up of 17 amino acids. Germline CDR1 and CDR2: MDHEN and SYDVKM. V lost 2 bases and J 6 bases, leaving 20 bases between the germline ends. CDR3 residues: CASSLIAGRRGTNEQFF. CDR3 bases: TGTGCCAGCAGTTTAATTGCAGGCCGGCGTGGGACCAATGAGCAGTTCTTC.